This is a list of T cell receptor beta chains from one sample in a study of CD8 T cells in Susac syndrome. A single record per CDR3 protein comes from TCRdb applying MiXCR to the immunoSEQ multiplex PCR reads. The data show 65,000 to 95,000 distinct CDR3 sequences, with over 85% seen just once and about 0.99% held by the top ten. Sample: CD8+ T cells from PBMCs. Source of these receptors: a human donor with Susac syndrome. The CDR3 runs from the conserved cysteine through the conserved F or W. Each record gives: D gene, J gene, V gene, clone size, CDR3 DNA, CDR3 protein. A D gene is named only where the DNA matches it firmly. A clone size is listed for some rows: how often the clone was seen (once, few, many), or a class if it is expanded.

D gene: TRBD2
J gene: TRBJ2-1
V gene: TRBV6-5
clone size: NA
CDR3 DNA: TGTGCCAGCAGCCCACCTGCGGGGGGGCCTTTGGGGCAGTTCTTC
CDR3 protein: CASSPPAGGPLGQFF

D gene: NA
J gene: TRBJ2-7
V gene: TRBV7-9
clone size: NA
CDR3 DNA: TGTGCCAGCAGCTTAGGCCCCCACGCGTACTTC
CDR3 protein: CASSLGPHAYF

D gene: NA
J gene: TRBJ2-5
V gene: TRBV4-2
clone size: NA
CDR3 DNA: TGTGCCAGCAGCCAAGACAGCCAAGAGACCCAGTACTTC
CDR3 protein: CASSQDSQETQYF

D gene: NA
J gene: TRBJ2-1
V gene: TRBV12-3/TRBV12-4
clone size: NA
CDR3 DNA: TGTGCCTCGGGGTTGAGTAGCAATGAGCAGTTCTTC
CDR3 protein: CASGLSSNEQFF

D gene: TRBD1
J gene: TRBJ1-5
V gene: TRBV4-3
clone size: NA
CDR3 DNA: TGCGCCAGCAGCCAAGACCTAGACAGGGTGGGCAATCAGCCCCAGCATTTT
CDR3 protein: CASSQDLDRVGNQPQHF

D gene: TRBD2
J gene: TRBJ2-3
V gene: TRBV28
clone size: NA
CDR3 DNA: TGTGCCAGCAGAACTCTACAAGCGGGACTCACAGATACGCAGTATTTT
CDR3 protein: CASRTLQAGLTDTQYF

D gene: TRBD2
J gene: TRBJ2-7
V gene: TRBV27
clone size: NA
CDR3 DNA: TGTGCCAGCAGTTTAAGCGGGAGGGCCTACGAGCAGTACTTC
CDR3 protein: CASSLSGRAYEQYF

D gene: NA
J gene: TRBJ1-1
V gene: TRBV5-1
clone size: NA
CDR3 DNA: TGCGCCAGCATGGGGGCCGAGAAGGCTTTCTTT
CDR3 protein: CASMGAEKAFF

D gene: NA
J gene: TRBJ2-1
V gene: TRBV20-1
clone size: NA
CDR3 DNA: TGCAGTGCTAGAGACGCTGGCAGCGGCAATGAGCAGTTCTTC
CDR3 protein: CSARDAGSGNEQFF

D gene: NA
J gene: TRBJ2-3
V gene: TRBV5-1
clone size: NA
CDR3 DNA: TGCGCCAGCAGCTCGGTGGGCACAGATACGCAGTATTTT
CDR3 protein: CASSSVGTDTQYF

D gene: NA
J gene: TRBJ2-4
V gene: TRBV5-6
clone size: NA
CDR3 DNA: TGTGCCAGCAGCTTGGATGCGACAGGAAACATTCAGTACTTC
CDR3 protein: CASSLDATGNIQYF

D gene: NA
J gene: TRBJ2-7
V gene: TRBV30
clone size: NA
CDR3 DNA: TGTGCCTGTAGCGGCTCCTACGAGCAGTACTTC
CDR3 protein: CACSGSYEQYF

D gene: NA
J gene: TRBJ1-5
V gene: TRBV20-1
clone size: NA
CDR3 DNA: TGCAGTGCTAGAGATCTCGACGAGCCCCAGCATTTT
CDR3 protein: CSARDLDEPQHF

D gene: TRBD2
J gene: TRBJ2-1
V gene: TRBV2
clone size: NA
CDR3 DNA: TGTGCCAGCAGTGTGGCTAGCGGGGCTACCTACAATGAGCAGTTCTTC
CDR3 protein: CASSVASGATYNEQFF

D gene: TRBD1
J gene: TRBJ2-7
V gene: TRBV18
clone size: NA
CDR3 DNA: TGTGCCAGCTCGATAGGACAGGGGGCCTACGAGCAGTACTTC
CDR3 protein: CASSIGQGAYEQYF

D gene: NA
J gene: TRBJ1-2
V gene: TRBV12-3/TRBV12-4
clone size: NA
CDR3 DNA: TGTGCCAGCAGTTTGGGTGGGATTGGGGGAGACTATGGCTACACCTTC
CDR3 protein: CASSLGGIGGDYGYTF

D gene: TRBD2
J gene: TRBJ2-3
V gene: TRBV28
clone size: NA
CDR3 DNA: TGTGCCAGCAGGGGGGGACTAGCCGGTAGCACAGATACGCAGTATTTT
CDR3 protein: CASRGGLAGSTDTQYF

D gene: NA
J gene: TRBJ2-1
V gene: TRBV6-5
clone size: NA
CDR3 DNA: TGTGCCAGCAACGAACACACAAGCTCCTACAATGAGCAGTTCTTC
CDR3 protein: CASNEHTSSYNEQFF

D gene: NA
J gene: TRBJ1-6
V gene: TRBV2
clone size: NA
CDR3 DNA: TGTGCCAGCAGTGAGGATGTTCCGTCCTCCTATAATTCACCCCTCCACTTT
CDR3 protein: CASSEDVPSSYNSPLHF

D gene: NA
J gene: TRBJ2-2
V gene: TRBV4-2
clone size: NA
CDR3 DNA: TGTGCCAGCAGCCAAGAAGGACAGCGGGGGAACACCGGGGAGCTGTTTTTT
CDR3 protein: CASSQEGQRGNTGELFF

D gene: TRBD1
J gene: TRBJ1-2
V gene: TRBV6-2/TRBV6-3
clone size: NA
CDR3 DNA: TGTGCCACCACTGGGGACAGCCACTATGGCTACACCTTC
CDR3 protein: CATTGDSHYGYTF

D gene: TRBD2
J gene: TRBJ2-1
V gene: TRBV13
clone size: NA
CDR3 DNA: TGTGCCACCGGTTCGGGGGGAAGCTCCTACAATGAGCAGTTCTTC
CDR3 protein: CATGSGGSSYNEQFF

D gene: TRBD2
J gene: TRBJ2-5
V gene: TRBV7-3
clone size: NA
CDR3 DNA: TGTGCCAGCAGCTTAGGGAGCCCCCTAAGCGGGGGACAAGAGACCCAGTACTTC
CDR3 protein: CASSLGSPLSGGQETQYF

D gene: NA
J gene: TRBJ1-5
V gene: TRBV15
clone size: NA
CDR3 DNA: TGTGCCACCAGCAGAGATGGAGCCCTCAACCAGTATCAGCCCCAGCATTTT
CDR3 protein: CATSRDGALNQYQPQHF

D gene: TRBD2
J gene: TRBJ2-6
V gene: TRBV9
clone size: NA
CDR3 DNA: TGTGCCAGCAGCCCGGGGACTAGCGGGGTACTCTCTGGGGCCAACGTCCTGACTTTC
CDR3 protein: CASSPGTSGVLSGANVLTF

D gene: NA
J gene: TRBJ1-1
V gene: TRBV20-1
clone size: NA
CDR3 DNA: TGCAGTGCCGCTAGGGGAGAAAACACTGAAGCTTTCTTT
CDR3 protein: CSAARGENTEAFF

D gene: NA
J gene: TRBJ1-6
V gene: TRBV5-1
clone size: NA
CDR3 DNA: TGCGCCAGCAGCTTGGGCGGACAGATATGGAATTCACCCCTCCACTTT
CDR3 protein: CASSLGGQIWNSPLHF

D gene: NA
J gene: TRBJ2-3
V gene: TRBV7-6
clone size: NA
CDR3 DNA: TGTGCCAGCAGCTTAGAATCTAGCTTAAACCCCCCAGATACGCAGTATTTT
CDR3 protein: CASSLESSLNPPDTQYF

D gene: NA
J gene: TRBJ1-2
V gene: TRBV27
clone size: NA
CDR3 DNA: TGTGCCAGCAGTTTTTCGAACAGCAAACCTAACTATGGCTACACCTTC
CDR3 protein: CASSFSNSKPNYGYTF

D gene: TRBD2
J gene: TRBJ2-3
V gene: TRBV28
clone size: NA
CDR3 DNA: TGTGCCAGCAGTTTGCTTTTAGCGGGAACCCAATTCAGGGGCACAGATACGCAGTATTTT
CDR3 protein: CASSLLLAGTQFRGTDTQYF

D gene: TRBD2
J gene: TRBJ2-7
V gene: TRBV3-1
clone size: NA
CDR3 DNA: TGTGCCAGCAGCCGGGGGGGAGGTTGGTACGAGCAGTACTTC
CDR3 protein: CASSRGGGWYEQYF

D gene: NA
J gene: TRBJ2-1
V gene: TRBV4-3
clone size: NA
CDR3 DNA: TGCGCCAGCAGCCAGACGGAGGGGCTCAATGAGCAGTTCTTC
CDR3 protein: CASSQTEGLNEQFF

D gene: NA
J gene: TRBJ1-2
V gene: TRBV21-1
clone size: NA
CDR3 DNA: TGTGCCAGCAGCAAAGAAGGAACGCAGGGAGTCAACTATGGCTACACCTTC
CDR3 protein: CASSKEGTQGVNYGYTF

D gene: NA
J gene: TRBJ2-1
V gene: TRBV7-3
clone size: NA
CDR3 DNA: TGTGCCACAGGACGAGATTCCTACAATGAGCAGTTCTTC
CDR3 protein: CATGRDSYNEQFF

D gene: NA
J gene: TRBJ2-1
V gene: TRBV11-3
clone size: NA
CDR3 DNA: TGTGCCAGCAGCTGGAATAGCGTCGAGAGCTCCTACAATGAGCAGTTCTTC
CDR3 protein: CASSWNSVESSYNEQFF

D gene: NA
J gene: TRBJ2-5
V gene: TRBV27
clone size: NA
CDR3 DNA: TGTGCCAGCAGGGACGTTACCCAAGAGACCCAGTACTTC
CDR3 protein: CASRDVTQETQYF

D gene: TRBD1
J gene: TRBJ1-1
V gene: TRBV5-4
clone size: NA
CDR3 DNA: TGTGCCAGCAGCTTGGCCAGGGGGCTCACTGAAGCTTTCTTT
CDR3 protein: CASSLARGLTEAFF

D gene: NA
J gene: TRBJ2-3
V gene: TRBV4-3
clone size: NA
CDR3 DNA: TGCGCCAGCAGCCAAGGATGGGGTAGCACAGATACGCAGTATTTT
CDR3 protein: CASSQGWGSTDTQYF

D gene: NA
J gene: TRBJ1-6
V gene: TRBV7-9
clone size: NA
CDR3 DNA: TGTGCCAGCAGCTTGGGGGGCTCGGAATCACCCCTCCACTTT
CDR3 protein: CASSLGGSESPLHF

D gene: TRBD2
J gene: TRBJ2-3
V gene: TRBV27
clone size: NA
CDR3 DNA: TGTGCCAGCCGTCTGGCGGGAGCAGGAGATACGCAGTATTTT
CDR3 protein: CASRLAGAGDTQYF

D gene: NA
J gene: TRBJ2-1
V gene: TRBV5-1
clone size: NA
CDR3 DNA: TGCGCCAGCAGCTCGGACGCAGGGGTAGATGAGCAGTTCTTC
CDR3 protein: CASSSDAGVDEQFF

D gene: NA
J gene: TRBJ2-1
V gene: TRBV5-1
clone size: NA
CDR3 DNA: TGCGCCAGCAGCTTGGGCTCAACCGAGCAGTTCTTC
CDR3 protein: CASSLGSTEQFF

D gene: NA
J gene: TRBJ2-2
V gene: TRBV15
clone size: NA
CDR3 DNA: TGTGCCACCAGCAACTCGAAAAATTCCGGGGAGCTGTTTTTT
CDR3 protein: CATSNSKNSGELFF

D gene: NA
J gene: TRBJ2-1
V gene: TRBV11-3
clone size: NA
CDR3 DNA: TGTGCCAGCAGCTTAACCGGGGAATCTTACAATGAGCAGTTCTTC
CDR3 protein: CASSLTGESYNEQFF

D gene: TRBD1
J gene: TRBJ2-6
V gene: TRBV3-1
clone size: once
CDR3 DNA: TGTGCCAGCAGCCGAGAGATGCGACAGGGGGCGCCTGGGGCCAACGTCCTGACTTTC
CDR3 protein: CASSREMRQGAPGANVLTF

D gene: TRBD2
J gene: TRBJ2-3
V gene: TRBV27
clone size: NA
CDR3 DNA: TGTGCCAGCAGTCCTGGGGGGGAGAGCACAGATACGCAGTATTTT
CDR3 protein: CASSPGGESTDTQYF

D gene: NA
J gene: TRBJ2-5
V gene: TRBV7-9
clone size: NA
CDR3 DNA: TGTGCCAGCAAAGGGGACTGGGAGACCCAGTACTTC
CDR3 protein: CASKGDWETQYF